This T cell receptor (beta chain) emerged from a study of cytomegalovirus exposure and HLA in healthy donors. Points from the study as a whole: The authors listed roughly 150 TCR beta chains as cytomegalovirus-associated.

The table came from immunoSEQ multiplex PCR; TCRdb's copy has only in-frame clones and leaves some out. The profile covers over 130,000 clones, with around 87% appearing a single time and around 10% taken by the ten largest. Points on this clone: Its matching antigen is unknown.

V was pared by 6 bases and J by 6 bases, with 4 bases of the junction left unmatched. Germline CDR1 and CDR2: SGHNT and YENEEA. The CDR3 is made up of 12 amino acids. The chain couples TRBV11-3 to TRBJ2-5; 7 bases fit TRBD2. The origin of this receptor is a man between 18 and 35 years old in good health and CMV-seropositive. The sample consisted of PBMCs. The chain's CDR3 is CASSRREQTQYF. CDR3 nucleotides: TGTGCCAGCAGTCGGCGGGAGCAGACCCAGTACTTC. The full variable domain, completed using reference TRBV11-3 and TRBJ2-5, is EAGVVQSPRYKIIEKKQPVAFWCNPISGHNTLYWYLQNLGQGPELLIRYENEEAVDDSQLPKDRFSAERLKGVDSTLKIQPAELGDSAVYLCASSRREQTQYFGPGTRLLVL.